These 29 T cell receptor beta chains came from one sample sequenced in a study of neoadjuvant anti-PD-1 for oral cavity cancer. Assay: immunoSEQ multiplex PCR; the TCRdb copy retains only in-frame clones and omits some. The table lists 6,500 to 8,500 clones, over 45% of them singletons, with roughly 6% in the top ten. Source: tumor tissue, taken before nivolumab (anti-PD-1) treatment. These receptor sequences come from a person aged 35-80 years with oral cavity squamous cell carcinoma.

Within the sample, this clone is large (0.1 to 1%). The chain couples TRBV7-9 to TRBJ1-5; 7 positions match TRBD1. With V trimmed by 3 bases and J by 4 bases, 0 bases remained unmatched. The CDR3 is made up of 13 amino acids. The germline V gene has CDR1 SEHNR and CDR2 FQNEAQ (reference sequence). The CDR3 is CASSLTGNQPQHF. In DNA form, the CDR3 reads TGTGCCAGCAGCTTGACAGGGAATCAGCCCCAGCATTTT.

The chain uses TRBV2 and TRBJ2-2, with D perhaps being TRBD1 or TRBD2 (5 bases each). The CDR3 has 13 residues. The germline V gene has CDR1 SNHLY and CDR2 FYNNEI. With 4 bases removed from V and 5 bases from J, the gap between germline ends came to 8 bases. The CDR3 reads CASSGGRTGELFF. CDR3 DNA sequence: TGTGCCAGCAGTGGGGGGAGAACCGGGGAGCTGTTTTTT.

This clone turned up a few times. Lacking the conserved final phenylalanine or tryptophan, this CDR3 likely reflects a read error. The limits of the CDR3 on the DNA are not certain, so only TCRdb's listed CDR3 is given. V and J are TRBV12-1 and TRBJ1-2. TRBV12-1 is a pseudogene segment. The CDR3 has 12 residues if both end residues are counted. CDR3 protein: CASSRWDGRNCN.

CDR3 bases: TGTGCCAGCAGTGCCCAGGGGGCGAACACTGAAGCTTTCTTT. Translation: CASSAQGANTEAFF. This sequence joins TRBV6-1 and TRBJ1-1; 8 nucleotides agree with TRBD1. The CDR3 is 14 residues long. CDR1 and CDR2 from the germline V gene are MNHNS and SASEGT. Trimming at V came to 4 bases and at J to 1 base, leaving 2 bases not matched to a gene.

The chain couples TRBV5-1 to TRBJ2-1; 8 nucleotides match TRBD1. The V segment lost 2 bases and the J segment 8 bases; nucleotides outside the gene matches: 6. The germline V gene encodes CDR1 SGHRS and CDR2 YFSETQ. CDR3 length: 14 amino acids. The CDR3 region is CASSFSSGGYEQFF. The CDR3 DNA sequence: TGCGCCAGCAGCTTCTCTTCAGGGGGCTATGAGCAGTTCTTC.

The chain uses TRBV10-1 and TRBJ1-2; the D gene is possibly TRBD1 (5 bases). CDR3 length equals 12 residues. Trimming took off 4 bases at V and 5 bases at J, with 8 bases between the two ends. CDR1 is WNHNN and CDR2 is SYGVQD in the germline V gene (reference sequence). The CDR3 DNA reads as TGCGCCAGCAGTGTTGACAGTTATGGCTACACCTTC. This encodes CASSVDSYGYTF.

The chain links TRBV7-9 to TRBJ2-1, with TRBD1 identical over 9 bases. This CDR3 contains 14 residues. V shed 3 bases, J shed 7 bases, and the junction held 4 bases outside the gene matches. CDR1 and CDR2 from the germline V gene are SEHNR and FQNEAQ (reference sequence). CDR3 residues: CASSFGTGRNEQFF. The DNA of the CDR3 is TGTGCCAGCAGCTTCGGGACAGGGCGGAATGAGCAGTTCTTC.

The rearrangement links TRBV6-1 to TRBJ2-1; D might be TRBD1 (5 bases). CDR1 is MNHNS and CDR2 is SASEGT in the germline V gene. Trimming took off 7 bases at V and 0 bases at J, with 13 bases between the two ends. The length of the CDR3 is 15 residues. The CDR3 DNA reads TGTGCCAGCAAAGGGGCGCAGAGCTCCTACAATGAGCAGTTCTTC. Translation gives CASKGAQSSYNEQFF.

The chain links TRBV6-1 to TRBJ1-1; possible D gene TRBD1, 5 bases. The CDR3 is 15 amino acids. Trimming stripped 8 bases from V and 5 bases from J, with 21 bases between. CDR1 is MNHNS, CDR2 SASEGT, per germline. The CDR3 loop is CASQKGPERVTEAFF. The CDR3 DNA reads TGTGCCAGCCAGAAGGGACCCGAGAGGGTGACTGAAGCTTTCTTT.

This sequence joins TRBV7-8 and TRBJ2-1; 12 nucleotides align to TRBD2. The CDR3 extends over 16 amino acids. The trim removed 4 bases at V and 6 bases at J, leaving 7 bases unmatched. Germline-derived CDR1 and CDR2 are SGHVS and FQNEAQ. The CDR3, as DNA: TGTGCCAGCAGCTCCCTGACTAGCGGGAGACTCAATGAGCAGTTCTTC. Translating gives CASSSLTSGRLNEQFF.

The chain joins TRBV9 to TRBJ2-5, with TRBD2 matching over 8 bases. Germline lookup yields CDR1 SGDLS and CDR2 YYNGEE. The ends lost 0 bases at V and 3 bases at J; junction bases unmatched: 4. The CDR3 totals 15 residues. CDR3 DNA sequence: TGTGCCAGCAGCGTAGAATCGGGGGGGGAAGAGACCCAGTACTTC. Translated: CASSVESGGEETQYF.

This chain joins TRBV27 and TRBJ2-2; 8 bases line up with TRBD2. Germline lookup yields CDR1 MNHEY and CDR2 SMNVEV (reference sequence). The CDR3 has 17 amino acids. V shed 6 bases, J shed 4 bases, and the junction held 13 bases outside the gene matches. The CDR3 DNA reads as TGTGCCAGCAGCCCCTTGACGGGGGGGGTTACCACCGGGGAGCTGTTTTTT. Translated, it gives CASSPLTGGVTTGELFF.

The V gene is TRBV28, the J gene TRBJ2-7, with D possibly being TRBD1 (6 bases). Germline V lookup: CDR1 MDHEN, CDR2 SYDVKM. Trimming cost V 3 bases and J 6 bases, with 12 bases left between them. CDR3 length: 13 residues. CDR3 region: CASSFHGQREQYF. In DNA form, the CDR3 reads TGTGCCAGCAGTTTCCACGGACAGCGCGAGCAGTACTTC.

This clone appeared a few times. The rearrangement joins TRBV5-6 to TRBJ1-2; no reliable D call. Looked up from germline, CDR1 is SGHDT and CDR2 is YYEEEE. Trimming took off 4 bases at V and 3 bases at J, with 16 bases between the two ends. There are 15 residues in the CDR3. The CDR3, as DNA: TGTGCCAGCAGCATCCCTAGGGTACGCGACTATGGCTACACCTTC. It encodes CASSIPRVRDYGYTF.

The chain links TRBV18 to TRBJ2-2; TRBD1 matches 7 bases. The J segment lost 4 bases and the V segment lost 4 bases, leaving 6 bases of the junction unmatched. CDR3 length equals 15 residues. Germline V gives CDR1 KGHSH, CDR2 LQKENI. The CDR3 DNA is TGTGCCAGCTCACGTCGGACAGGTCCCACCGGGGAGCTGTTTTTT. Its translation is CASSRRTGPTGELFF. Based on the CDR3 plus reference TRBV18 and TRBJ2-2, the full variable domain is NAGVMQNPRHLVRRRGQEARLRCSPMKGHSHVYWYRQLPEEGLKFMVYLQKENIIDESGMPKERFSAEFPKEGPSILRIQQVVRGDSAAYFCASSRRTGPTGELFFGEGSRLTVL.

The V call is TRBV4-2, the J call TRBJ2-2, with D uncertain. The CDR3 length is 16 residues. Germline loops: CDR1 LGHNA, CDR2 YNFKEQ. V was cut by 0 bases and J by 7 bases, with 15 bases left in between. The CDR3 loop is CASSQDLRTRLGELFF. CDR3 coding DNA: TGTGCCAGCAGCCAAGATCTTCGGACGCGTCTCGGGGAGCTGTTTTTT.

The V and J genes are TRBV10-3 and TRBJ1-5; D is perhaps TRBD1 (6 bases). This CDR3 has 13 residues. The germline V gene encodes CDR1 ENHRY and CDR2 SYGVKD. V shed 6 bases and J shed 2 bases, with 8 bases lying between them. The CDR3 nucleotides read TGTGCCATCAGACAGGGCCGCAATCAGCCCCAGCATTTT. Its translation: CAIRQGRNQPQHF.

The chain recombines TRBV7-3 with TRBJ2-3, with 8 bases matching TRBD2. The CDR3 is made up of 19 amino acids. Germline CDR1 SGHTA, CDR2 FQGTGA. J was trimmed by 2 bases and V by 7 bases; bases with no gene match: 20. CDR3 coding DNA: TGTGCCAGCATCCGCCCCCCCAGCGGGAGAAGGTCTGACACAGATACGCAGTATTTT. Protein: CASIRPPSGRRSDTDTQYF.

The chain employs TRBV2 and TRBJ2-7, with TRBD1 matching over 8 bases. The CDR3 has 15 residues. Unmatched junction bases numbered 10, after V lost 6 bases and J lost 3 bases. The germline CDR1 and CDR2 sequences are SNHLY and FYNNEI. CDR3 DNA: TGTGCCAGCAGGGTCGGACAGGGCTTGATCTACGAGCAGTACTTC. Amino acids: CASRVGQGLIYEQYF.

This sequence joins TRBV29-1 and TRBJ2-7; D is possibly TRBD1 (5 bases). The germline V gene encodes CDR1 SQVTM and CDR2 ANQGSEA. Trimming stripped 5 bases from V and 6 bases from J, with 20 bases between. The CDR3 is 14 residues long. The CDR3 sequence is CSVFDSNTLGEQYF. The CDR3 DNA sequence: TGCAGCGTTTTTGACAGCAACACCTTGGGCGAGCAGTACTTC.

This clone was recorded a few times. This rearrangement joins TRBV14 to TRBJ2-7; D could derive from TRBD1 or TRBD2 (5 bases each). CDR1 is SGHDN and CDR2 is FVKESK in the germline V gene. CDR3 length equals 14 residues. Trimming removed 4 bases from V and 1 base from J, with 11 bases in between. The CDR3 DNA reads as TGTGCCAGCAGCCGATGGGACCGATCCTACGAGCAGTACTTC. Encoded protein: CASSRWDRSYEQYF.

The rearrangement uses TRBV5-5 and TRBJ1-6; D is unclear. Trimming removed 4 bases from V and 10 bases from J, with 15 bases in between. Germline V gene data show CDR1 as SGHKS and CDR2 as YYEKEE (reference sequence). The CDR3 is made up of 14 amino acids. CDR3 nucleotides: TGTGCCAGCAGCCCACAATATCCGGGCTCACCCCTCCACTTT. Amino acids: CASSPQYPGSPLHF.

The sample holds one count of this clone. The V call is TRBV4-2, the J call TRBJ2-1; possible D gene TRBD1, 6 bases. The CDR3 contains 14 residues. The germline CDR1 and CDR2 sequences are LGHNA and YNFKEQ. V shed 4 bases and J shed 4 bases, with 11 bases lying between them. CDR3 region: CASSPRQAYNEQFF. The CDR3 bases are TGTGCCAGCAGCCCTCGACAGGCGTACAATGAGCAGTTCTTC.

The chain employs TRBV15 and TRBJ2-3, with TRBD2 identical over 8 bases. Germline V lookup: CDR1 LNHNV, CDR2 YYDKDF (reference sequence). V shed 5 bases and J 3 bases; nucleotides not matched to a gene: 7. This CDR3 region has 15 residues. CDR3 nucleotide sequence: TGTGCCACCAGCCTCGGGGGGGCGGGGACAGATACGCAGTATTTT. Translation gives CATSLGGAGTDTQYF. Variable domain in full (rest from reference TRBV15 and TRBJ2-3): DAMVIQNPRYQVTQFGKPVTLSCSQTLNHNVMYWYQQKSSQAPKLLFHYYDKDFNNEADTPDNFQSRRPNTSFCFLDIRSPGLGDTAMYLCATSLGGAGTDTQYFGPGTRLTVL.

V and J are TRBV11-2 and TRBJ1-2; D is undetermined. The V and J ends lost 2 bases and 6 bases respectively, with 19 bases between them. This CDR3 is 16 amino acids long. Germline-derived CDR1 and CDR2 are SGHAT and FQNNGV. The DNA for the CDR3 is TGTGCCAGCAGCTTAAGTACCAGGAAGTGGCGGAATGGCTACACCTTC. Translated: CASSLSTRKWRNGYTF.

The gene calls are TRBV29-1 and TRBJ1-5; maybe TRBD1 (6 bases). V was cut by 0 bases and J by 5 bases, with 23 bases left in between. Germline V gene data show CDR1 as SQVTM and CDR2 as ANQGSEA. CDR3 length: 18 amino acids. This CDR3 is CSVEDPRGRGCRDQPQHF. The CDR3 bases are TGCAGCGTTGAAGATCCGCGTGGAAGGGGGTGTAGGGATCAGCCCCAGCATTTT. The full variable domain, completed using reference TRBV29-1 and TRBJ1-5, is SAVISQKPSRDICQRGTSLTIQCQVDSQVTMMFWYRQQPGQSLTLIATANQGSEATYESGFVIDKFPISRPNLTFSTLTVSNMSPEDSSIYLCSVEDPRGRGCRDQPQHFGDGTRLSIL.

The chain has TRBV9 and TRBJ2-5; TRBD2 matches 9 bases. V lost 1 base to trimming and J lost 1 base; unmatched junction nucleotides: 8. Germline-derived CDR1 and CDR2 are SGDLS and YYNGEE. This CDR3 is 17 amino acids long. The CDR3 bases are TGTGCCAGCAGCGTATCGGGGCAGCGGGGGGCCCAAGAGACCCAGTACTTC. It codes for CASSVSGQRGAQETQYF.

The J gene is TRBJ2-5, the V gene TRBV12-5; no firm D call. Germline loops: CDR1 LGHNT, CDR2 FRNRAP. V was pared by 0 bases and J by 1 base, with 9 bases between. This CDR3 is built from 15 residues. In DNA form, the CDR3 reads TGTGCTAGTGGTTTGGTACTGAGCCTCCAAGAGACCCAGTACTTC. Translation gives CASGLVLSLQETQYF.

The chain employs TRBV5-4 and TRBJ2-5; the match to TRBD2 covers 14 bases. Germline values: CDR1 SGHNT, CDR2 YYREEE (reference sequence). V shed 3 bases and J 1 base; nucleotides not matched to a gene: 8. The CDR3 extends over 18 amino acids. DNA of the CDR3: TGTGCCAGCAGCTACGGACTAGCGGGAGGAGGGAGCCAAGAGACCCAGTACTTC. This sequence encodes CASSYGLAGGGSQETQYF. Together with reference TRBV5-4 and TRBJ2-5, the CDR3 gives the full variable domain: ETGVTQSPTHLIKTRGQQVTLRCSSQSGHNTVSWYQQALGQGPQFIFQYYREEENGRGNFPPRFSGLQFPNYSSELNVNALELDDSALYLCASSYGLAGGGSQETQYFGPGTRLLVL.